This T cell receptor (beta chain) was found in a study of blood T cell repertoires in COVID-19. Study-level information: Italy, Spain and the United States were the sources of the convalescent and acute COVID-19 samples. Nucleic acid was either cDNA or gDNA, and it came from T cells, B-cell-depleted T cells, or PBMCs.

Comment on this clone: Sequence at one end of the junction differs from germline and may be a read error.

Authors' data handling: The authors estimated nucleated cell counts from reference gene primer amplification. TCRdb keeps only in-frame clones here, not all; method: immunoSEQ multiplex PCR. V and J calls and clone size follow that table, whereas D and trimming were derived from the DNA. The table has about 44,000 clones, over 75% seen once. The CDR3 spans 15 residues. Germline V CDR1 and CDR2: SGHTA, FQGNSA. The sequencing sample was made of peripheral blood. The TCR was taken from a woman aged 40 to 55 with acute or convalescent COVID-19. The chain joins TRBV7-2 to TRBJ1-4; D ambiguous. CDR3: CASSVAGGKDEKLFF. The CDR3 DNA is TGTGCCAGCAGCGTAGCGGGAGGCAAAGATGAAAAACTGTTTTTT. The variable domain in full, completed from reference TRBV7-2 and TRBJ1-4, reads GAGVSQSPSNKVTEKGKDVELRCDPISGHTALYWYRQSLGQGLEFLIYFQGNSAPDKSGLPSDRFSAERTGGSVSTLTIQRTQQEDSAVYLCASSVAGGKDEKLFFGSGTQLSVL.